The present T cell receptor (beta chain) was sequenced within a study of T cell responses to AZD1222 COVID-19 vaccine. The data were produced by immunoSEQ multiplex PCR, yet TCRdb's version contains in-frame clones alone and is incomplete. The profile shows 100,000 to 150,000 clones, about 94% of them singletons. This CDR3 is 12 amino acids long. J gave up 7 bases and V 4 bases, and 1 base lay outside the gene matches. The germline V gene encodes CDR1 SGHNT and CDR2 YENEEA. Study observations and caveats: Regions 160-218 and 743-854 dominated among vaccine-associated CD4 TCRs spanning spike. Rises in breadth and depth of Spike-specific TCRs came after two AZD1222 doses. Within unmutated variant regions lay the reported targets of nearly half of spike-specific TCRs. Scientists sampled the repertoires only once the peak T cell response had passed.

This clone was picked up one time. Its specificity is not known. This TCR was sampled from an adult in good health. Sequenced here: peripheral blood, sampled on day 0 of AZD1222 vaccination. The chain carries TRBV11-3 and TRBJ2-1; 7 nucleotides line up with TRBD2. The CDR3: CASSSAGNEQFF. The CDR3 DNA sequence: TGTGCCAGCAGCTCAGCGGGAAATGAGCAGTTCTTC.